A single sample is the source of the 26 T cell receptor beta chains below, sequenced in a study of cytomegalovirus exposure and HLA in healthy donors. Both 60 Vbeta primers and 13 Jbeta primers went into the PCR. The repertoire was sequenced with immunoSEQ multiplex PCR; TCRdb's copy has only in-frame clones and lacks some. The sample carries around 95,000 clones, around 72% recorded once. The source material was PBMCs. The receptors were gathered from a male donor in good health and CMV-seronegative.

The chain is built from TRBV19 and TRBJ2-7; 11 bases line up with TRBD2. With V trimmed by 5 bases and J by 6 bases, 9 bases remained unmatched. The CDR3 sequence is 15 residues long. CDR1 is LNHDA, CDR2 SQIVND, per germline (reference sequence). The CDR3 coding sequence is TGTGCCAGTAGTTCACTAGCGGGAGACGCGGGCGAGCAGTACTTC. Translated, it gives CASSSLAGDAGEQYF.

The genes are TRBV9 and TRBJ2-1; D is perhaps TRBD2 (5 bases). Trimming shortened V by 0 bases and J by 7 bases, and 17 bases separated the two germline ends. Germline V CDR1 and CDR2: SGDLS, YYNGEE. The CDR3 sequence is 16 residues long. The CDR3 region has the DNA TGTGCCAGCAGCGTAGGTGCGGCCCCTAGGAGGAATGAGCAGTTCTTC. It translates to CASSVGAAPRRNEQFF.

The chain joins TRBV10-1 to TRBJ2-3, with D possibly matching TRBD2 (5 bases). The CDR3 loop spans 15 amino acids. The germline V and J ends were trimmed by 4 bases and 3 bases, with 14 bases remaining between them. Germline V lookup: CDR1 WNHNN, CDR2 SYGVQD (reference sequence). CDR3 nucleotides: TGCGCCAGCAGTGTTATTAGCGCTCGGACAGATACGCAGTATTTT. Translation: CASSVISARTDTQYF.

The gene calls are TRBV6-1 and TRBJ2-7; maybe TRBD1 (5 bases). From germline, CDR1 is MNHNS and CDR2 SASEGT. The CDR3 has 14 residues. The germline V and J ends were trimmed by 7 bases and 0 bases, with 13 bases remaining between them. DNA for the CDR3: TGTGCCAGCACACAGGATCCGAACTCCTACGAGCAGTACTTC. It translates to CASTQDPNSYEQYF.

The chain joins TRBV28 to TRBJ1-2, with no clear D. CDR3 length: 14 amino acids. V lost 6 bases to trimming and J lost 3 bases, with 14 bases between them. Germline CDR1 is MDHEN and CDR2 is SYDVKM. The CDR3 is CASRNLGVDYGYTF. The CDR3 DNA is TGTGCCAGCAGGAATCTCGGGGTCGACTATGGCTACACCTTC.

The rearrangement links TRBV6-6 to TRBJ2-5; TRBD1 matches at 10 bases. The CDR3 covers 14 residues. The trim removed 7 bases at V and 13 bases at J, leaving 15 bases unmatched. In germline, CDR1 is MNHNY, CDR2 SVGAGI (reference sequence). In DNA form, the CDR3 reads TGTGCCAGCAACACCGGGACAGGGGTAGTATTCCCGTACTTC. It is translated as CASNTGTGVVFPYF.

The V and J genes are TRBV6-6 and TRBJ2-1; D possibly corresponds to TRBD1 (7 bases). V dropped 0 bases and J dropped 6 bases, with 15 bases sitting between them. Germline assignment: CDR1 MNHNY and CDR2 SVGAGI (reference sequence). The CDR3 is 16 amino acids. The CDR3 spells CASSYSPQGTGNEQFF. Here the CDR3 DNA reads TGTGCCAGCAGTTACTCCCCACAGGGGACTGGCAATGAGCAGTTCTTC.

V is TRBV4-2 and J is TRBJ1-2; the match to TRBD1 covers 9 bases. The CDR3 covers 17 residues. The germline CDR1 and CDR2 sequences are LGHNA and YNFKEQ. J was trimmed by 2 bases and V by 0 bases; bases with no gene match: 7. CDR3 nucleotides: TGTGCCAGCAGCCAAGATGTAACCGGACAGGGGAACTATGGCTACACCTTC. Translated, it gives CASSQDVTGQGNYGYTF.

In nucleotides, the CDR3 is TGTGCCAGCAGCCAAACCACGCGGGAGGCTTTCTTT. The encoded protein is CASSQTTREAFF. The genes are TRBV6-6 and TRBJ1-1, with D unresolved. The CDR3 has 12 amino acids. The V end was cut by 6 bases, the J end by 11 bases, with 16 bases between. CDR1 MNHNY and CDR2 SVGAGI come from the germline V gene (reference sequence).

The chain joins TRBV7-8 to TRBJ2-7, with a weak D call TRBD1 (5 bases). CDR3 length: 16 amino acids. From germline, CDR1 is SGHVS and CDR2 FQNEAQ. Trimming took off 2 bases at V and 4 bases at J, with 18 bases between the two ends. In DNA, the CDR3 is TGTGCCAGCAGCTTATTGGGGCGGCAGTCCCGATACGAGCAGTACTTC. Translated: CASSLLGRQSRYEQYF.

The genes are TRBV6-5 and TRBJ2-2; perhaps TRBD1 as D (5 bases). CDR3 length: 15 amino acids. Germline V lookup: CDR1 MNHEY, CDR2 SVGAGI. Trimming removed 0 bases at V and 5 bases at J, with 10 bases between. DNA of the CDR3: TGTGCCAGCAGTTACTCCCAGGGTAGTACCGGGGAGCTGTTTTTT. Translating it yields CASSYSQGSTGELFF.

The rearrangement uses TRBV19 and TRBJ1-1, with D perhaps TRBD1 (5 bases). The CDR3 is made up of 12 amino acids. With 8 bases removed from V and 10 bases from J, the gap between germline ends came to 17 bases. The germline V gene has CDR1 LNHDA and CDR2 SQIVND (reference sequence). DNA for the CDR3: TGTGCCAGTCGACTAGAGGGACGACGAGCTTTCTTT. Its translation is CASRLEGRRAFF.

V gene TRBV5-8 combines with J gene TRBJ2-7, with 8 bases matching TRBD1. The CDR3 length is 14 residues. With 3 bases clipped from V and 6 bases from J, the junction kept 8 bases outside the gene matches. Germline V gene sequence: CDR1 SGHTS, CDR2 YDEGEE. DNA of the CDR3: TGTGCCAGCAGCTATCGGCAGGGGGCTTTCGAGCAGTACTTC. It translates to CASSYRQGAFEQYF.

The chain uses TRBV28 and TRBJ2-7; 12 bases agree with TRBD2. The CDR3 is 15 residues long. Trimming cost V 6 bases and J 7 bases; bases outside gene matches: 10. Germline V gene sequence: CDR1 MDHEN, CDR2 SYDVKM. This CDR3 reads CASSRRTSGANEQYF. In DNA form, the CDR3 reads TGTGCCAGCAGCCGCCGGACTAGCGGGGCTAATGAGCAGTACTTC. Full variable domain (rest looked up from reference TRBV28 and TRBJ2-7): DVKVTQSSRYLVKRTGEKVFLECVQDMDHENMFWYRQDPGLGLRLIYFSYDVKMKEKGDIPEGYSVSREKKERFSLILESASTNQTSMYLCASSRRTSGANEQYFGPGTRLTVT.

The chain is built from TRBV7-8 and TRBJ2-2; possible D gene TRBD2, 5 bases. The length of the CDR3 is 13 residues. Germline CDR1 and CDR2: SGHVS and FQNEAQ. V lost 3 bases to trimming and J lost 4 bases, with 6 bases between them. The CDR3 reads CASSLAGTGELFF. The DNA of the CDR3 is TGTGCCAGCAGCTTGGCGGGCACCGGGGAGCTGTTTTTT.

The chain is built from TRBV2 and TRBJ2-2, with 8 bases lining up with TRBD1. The V gene's germline CDR1 is SNHLY and CDR2 FYNNEI. The V and J ends lost 10 bases and 1 base, in that order; junction bases with no gene match: 5. The CDR3 is 14 amino acids. CDR3 region: CATRQGMNTGELFF. CDR3 nucleotide sequence: TGTGCCACCCGACAGGGGATGAACACCGGGGAGCTGTTTTTT.

The rearrangement links TRBV4-1 to TRBJ2-1, with D unclear. The CDR3 runs to 11 residues. CDR1 and CDR2 (germline): MGHRA, YSYEKL. Trimming shortened V by 6 bases and J by 7 bases, and 7 bases separated the two germline ends. The CDR3 DNA sequence: TGCGCCAGCAGTCGTCCTAATGAGCAGTTCTTC. It yields the protein CASSRPNEQFF.

This chain links TRBV7-2 with TRBJ2-5; a possible D gene is TRBD1 (5 bases). CDR1 is SGHTA and CDR2 is FQGNSA in the germline V gene. This CDR3 has 12 amino acids. Trimming left V 5 bases short and J 5 bases short, with 9 bases between. The CDR3 spells CASSTKGETQYF. CDR3 sequence (DNA): TGTGCCAGCAGCACGAAGGGGGAGACCCAGTACTTC.

The J gene is TRBJ2-6, the V gene TRBV7-2; 7 nucleotides line up with TRBD1. The V segment lost 4 bases and the J segment 7 bases; nucleotides outside the gene matches: 7. This CDR3 has 15 residues. Looked up from germline, CDR1 is SGHTA and CDR2 is FQGNSA. CDR3 residues: CASSYQGVGANVLTF. Here the CDR3 DNA reads TGTGCCAGCAGCTATCAGGGGGTAGGTGCCAACGTCCTGACTTTC.

V usage is TRBV6-5 and J usage is TRBJ2-7, with TRBD2 as a possible D gene (5 bases). This CDR3 is 15 amino acids long. CDR1 is MNHEY, CDR2 SVGAGI, per germline. V gave up 6 bases and J gave up 2 bases, with 17 bases separating them. CDR3 DNA sequence: TGTGCCAGCAGAGCCAGCCGGGATTTGCCCTACGAGCAGTACTTC. It yields the protein CASRASRDLPYEQYF.

This chain connects TRBV6-5 to TRBJ1-5; TRBD1 matches at 7 bases. Germline V gene data show CDR1 as MNHEY and CDR2 as SVGAGI. The V segment lost 6 bases and the J segment 0 bases; nucleotides outside the gene matches: 2. CDR3 size: 14 residues. This chain's CDR3 is CASRGTASNQPQHF. CDR3 DNA sequence: TGTGCCAGCAGGGGGACAGCTAGCAATCAGCCCCAGCATTTT.

CDR3 region: CASSVVAAGNTIYF. DNA for the CDR3: TGTGCCAGCAGCGTAGTCGCGGCTGGAAACACCATATATTTT. This chain links TRBV9 with TRBJ1-3; no clear D gene. CDR3 size: 14 residues. V lost 0 bases, J lost 2 bases, and 6 bases lay in between. Germline lookup yields CDR1 SGDLS and CDR2 YYNGEE.

In its sample, this clone was seen once. The chain has TRBV28 and TRBJ2-7; no clear D. This CDR3 has 12 amino acids. V lost 5 bases, J lost 6 bases, and 11 bases lay in between. Germline-derived CDR1 and CDR2 are MDHEN and SYDVKM. CDR3 sequence (DNA): TGTGCCAGCAGTCCTCCCGAGATCGAGCAGTACTTC. It encodes CASSPPEIEQYF.

This chain links TRBV7-2 with TRBJ2-1; a possible D gene is TRBD2 (6 bases). CDR1 is SGHTA, CDR2 FQGNSA, per germline. V was cut by 1 base and J by 6 bases, with 16 bases left in between. CDR3 length: 16 amino acids. The CDR3, as DNA: TGTGCCAGCAGCTTAGAACCGGGACTCCCCTTCAATGAGCAGTTCTTC. Protein product: CASSLEPGLPFNEQFF.

This clone came up a few times. This chain links TRBV27 with TRBJ2-7, with a possible D match to TRBD2 (5 bases). The V gene's germline CDR1 is MNHEY and CDR2 SMNVEV (reference sequence). This CDR3 spans 15 amino acids. V lost 5 bases to trimming and J lost 0 bases, with 14 bases between them. CDR3: CASSTPADPSYEQYF. CDR3 DNA: TGTGCCAGCAGTACCCCAGCGGATCCCTCCTACGAGCAGTACTTC.

This chain joins TRBV2 and TRBJ2-7; D perhaps matches TRBD2 (5 bases). The ends were cut back, 3 bases at V and 5 bases at J, with 5 bases in the middle. CDR1 and CDR2 (germline): SNHLY, FYNNEI. CDR3 length equals 11 residues. CDR3 residues: CASSDGDEQYF. CDR3 DNA sequence: TGTGCCAGCAGTGACGGGGACGAGCAGTACTTC.